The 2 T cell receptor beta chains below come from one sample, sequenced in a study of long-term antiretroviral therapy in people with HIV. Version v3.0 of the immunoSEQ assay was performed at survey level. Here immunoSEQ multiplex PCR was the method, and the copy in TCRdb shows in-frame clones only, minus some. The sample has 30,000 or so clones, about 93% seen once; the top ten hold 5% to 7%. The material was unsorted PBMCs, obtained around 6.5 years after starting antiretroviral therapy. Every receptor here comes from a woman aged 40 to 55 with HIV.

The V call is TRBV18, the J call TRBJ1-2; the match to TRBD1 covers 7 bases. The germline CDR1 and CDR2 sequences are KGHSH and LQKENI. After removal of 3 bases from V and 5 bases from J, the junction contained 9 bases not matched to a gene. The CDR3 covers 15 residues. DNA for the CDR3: TGTGCCAGCTCACCGGAAGGGAGGGGGCAATATGGCTACACCTTC. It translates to CASSPEGRGQYGYTF. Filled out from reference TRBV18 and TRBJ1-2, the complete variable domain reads NAGVMQNPRHLVRRRGQEARLRCSPMKGHSHVYWYRQLPEEGLKFMVYLQKENIIDESGMPKERFSAEFPKEGPSILRIQQVVRGDSAAYFCASSPEGRGQYGYTFGSGTRLTVV.

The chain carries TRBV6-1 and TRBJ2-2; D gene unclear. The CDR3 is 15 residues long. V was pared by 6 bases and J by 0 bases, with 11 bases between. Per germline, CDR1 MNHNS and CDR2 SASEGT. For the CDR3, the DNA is TGTGCCAGCAGCCTCCTTGACGCGAACACCGGGGAGCTGTTTTTT. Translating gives CASSLLDANTGELFF.